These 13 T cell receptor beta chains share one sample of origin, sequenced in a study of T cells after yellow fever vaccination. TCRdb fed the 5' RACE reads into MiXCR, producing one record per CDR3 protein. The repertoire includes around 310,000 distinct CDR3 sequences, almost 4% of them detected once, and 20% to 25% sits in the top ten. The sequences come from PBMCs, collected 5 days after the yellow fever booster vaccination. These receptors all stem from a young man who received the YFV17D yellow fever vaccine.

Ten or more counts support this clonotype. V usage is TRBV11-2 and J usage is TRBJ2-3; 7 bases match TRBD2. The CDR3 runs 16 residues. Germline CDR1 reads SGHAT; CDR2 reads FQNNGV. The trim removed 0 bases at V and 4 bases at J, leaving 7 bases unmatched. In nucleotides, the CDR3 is TGTGCCAGCAGCTTAGAAGCGGGGCACCCCGCAGATACGCAGTATTTT. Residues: CASSLEAGHPADTQYF.

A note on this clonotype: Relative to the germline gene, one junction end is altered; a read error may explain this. Here the CDR3 DNA reads TGTGACAGCAGTGAGGGACAGAGATGTAATCAGCCCCAGCATTTT. It encodes CDSSEGQRCNQPQHF. This rearrangement joins TRBV6-1 to TRBJ1-5; TRBD1 aligns across 7 bases. This CDR3 is built from 15 residues. Looked up from germline, CDR1 is MNHNS and CDR2 is SASEGT.

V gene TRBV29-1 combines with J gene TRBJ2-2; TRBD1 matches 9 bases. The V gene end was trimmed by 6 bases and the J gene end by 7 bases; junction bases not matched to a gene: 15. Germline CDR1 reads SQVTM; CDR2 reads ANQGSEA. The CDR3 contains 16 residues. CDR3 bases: TGCAGCGTCGAGAGAACCGGGACAGGGAAGGTCGGGGAGCTGTTTTTT. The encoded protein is CSVERTGTGKVGELFF.

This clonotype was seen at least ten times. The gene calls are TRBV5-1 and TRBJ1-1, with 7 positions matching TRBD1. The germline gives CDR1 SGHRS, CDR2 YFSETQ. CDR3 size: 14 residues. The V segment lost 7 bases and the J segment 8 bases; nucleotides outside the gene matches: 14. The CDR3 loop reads CASGSSQGQLEAFF. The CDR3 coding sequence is TGCGCCAGCGGATCCTCCCAGGGACAGCTCGAAGCTTTCTTT. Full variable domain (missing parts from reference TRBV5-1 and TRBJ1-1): KAGVTQTPRYLIKTRGQQVTLSCSPISGHRSVSWYQQTPGQGLQFLFEYFSETQRNKGNFPGRFSGRQFSNSRSEMNVSTLELGDSALYLCASGSSQGQLEAFFGQGTRLTVV.

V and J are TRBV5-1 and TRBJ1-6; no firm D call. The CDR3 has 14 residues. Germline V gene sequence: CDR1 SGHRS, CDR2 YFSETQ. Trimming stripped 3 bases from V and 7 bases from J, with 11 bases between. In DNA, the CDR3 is TGCGCCAGCAGCTCTGGGGTAGTAAATTCACCCCTCCACTTT. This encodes CASSSGVVNSPLHF.

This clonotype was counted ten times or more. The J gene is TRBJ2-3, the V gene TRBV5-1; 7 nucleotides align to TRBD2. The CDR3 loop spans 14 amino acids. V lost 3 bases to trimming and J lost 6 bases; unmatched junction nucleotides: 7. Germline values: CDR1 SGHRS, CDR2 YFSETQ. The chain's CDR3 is CASSSRGDGDTQYF. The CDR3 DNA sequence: TGCGCCAGCAGCTCCCGGGGGGACGGCGATACGCAGTATTTT.

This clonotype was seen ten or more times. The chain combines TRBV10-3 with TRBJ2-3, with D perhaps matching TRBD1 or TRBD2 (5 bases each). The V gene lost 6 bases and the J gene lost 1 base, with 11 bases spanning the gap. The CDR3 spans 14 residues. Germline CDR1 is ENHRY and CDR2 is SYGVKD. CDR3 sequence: CAISRDGGTDTQYF. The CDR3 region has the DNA TGTGCCATCAGCCGGGACGGTGGCACAGATACGCAGTATTTT.

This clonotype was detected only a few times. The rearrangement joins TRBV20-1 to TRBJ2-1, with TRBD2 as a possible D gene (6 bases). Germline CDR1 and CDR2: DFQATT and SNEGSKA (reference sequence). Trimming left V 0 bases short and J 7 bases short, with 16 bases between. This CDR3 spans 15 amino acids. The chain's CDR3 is CSARDYGRGNNEQFF. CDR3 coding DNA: TGCAGTGCTAGAGATTACGGACGGGGGAATAATGAGCAGTTCTTC.

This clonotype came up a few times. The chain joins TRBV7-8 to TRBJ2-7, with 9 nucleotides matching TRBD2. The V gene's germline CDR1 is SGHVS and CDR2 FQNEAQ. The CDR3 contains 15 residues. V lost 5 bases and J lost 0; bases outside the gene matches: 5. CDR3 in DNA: TGTGCCAGCAGCCCAAGCGGGGGGATCTCCTACGAGCAGTACGTC. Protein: CASSPSGGISYEQYV.

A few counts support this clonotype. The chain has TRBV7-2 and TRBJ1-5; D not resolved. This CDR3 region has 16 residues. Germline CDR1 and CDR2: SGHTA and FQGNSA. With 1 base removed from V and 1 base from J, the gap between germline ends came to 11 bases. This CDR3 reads CASSLVPTLSNQPQHF. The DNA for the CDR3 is TGTGCCAGCAGCTTAGTCCCGACCCTGAGCAATCAGCCCCAGCATTTT.

In nucleotides, the CDR3 is TGTGCCAGCAGTTATCCGGGTTACTATGGCTACACCTTC. Protein sequence: CASSYPGYYGYTF. The chain joins TRBV12-3 or TRBV12-4 to TRBJ1-2; D gene uncertain. Trimming removed 4 bases at V and 3 bases at J, with 9 bases between. The CDR3 runs 13 residues.

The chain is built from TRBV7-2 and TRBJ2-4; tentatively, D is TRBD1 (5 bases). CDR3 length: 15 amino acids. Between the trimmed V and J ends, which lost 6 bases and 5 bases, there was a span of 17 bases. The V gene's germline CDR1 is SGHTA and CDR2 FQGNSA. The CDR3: CASSQAGQGQNIQYF. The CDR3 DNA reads TGTGCCAGCAGTCAGGCCGGCCAGGGCCAAAACATTCAGTACTTC.

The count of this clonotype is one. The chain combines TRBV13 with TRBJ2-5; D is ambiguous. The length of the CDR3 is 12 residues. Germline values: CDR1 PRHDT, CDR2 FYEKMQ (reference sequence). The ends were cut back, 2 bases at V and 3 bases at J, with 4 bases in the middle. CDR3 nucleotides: TGTGCCAGCAGCTTATTTAAAGAGACCCAGTACTTC. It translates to CASSLFKETQYF.